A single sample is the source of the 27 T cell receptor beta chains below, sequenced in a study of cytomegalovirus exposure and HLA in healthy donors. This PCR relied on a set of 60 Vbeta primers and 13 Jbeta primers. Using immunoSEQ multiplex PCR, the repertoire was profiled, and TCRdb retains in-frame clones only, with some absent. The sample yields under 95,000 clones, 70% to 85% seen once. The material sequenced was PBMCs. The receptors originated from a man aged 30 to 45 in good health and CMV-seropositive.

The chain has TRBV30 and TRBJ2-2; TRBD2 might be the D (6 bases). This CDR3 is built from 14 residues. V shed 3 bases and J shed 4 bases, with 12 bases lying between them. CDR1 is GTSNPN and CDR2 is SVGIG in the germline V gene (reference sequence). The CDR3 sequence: CAWRDTGSTGELFF. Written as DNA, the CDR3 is TGTGCCTGGAGGGACACCGGGAGCACCGGGGAGCTGTTTTTT.

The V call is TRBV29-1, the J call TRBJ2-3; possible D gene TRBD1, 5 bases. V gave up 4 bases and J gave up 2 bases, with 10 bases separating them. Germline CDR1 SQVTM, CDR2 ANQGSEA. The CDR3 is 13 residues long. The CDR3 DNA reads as TGCAGCGTTGTGGGCAGGGTCACAGATACGCAGTATTTT. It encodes CSVVGRVTDTQYF.

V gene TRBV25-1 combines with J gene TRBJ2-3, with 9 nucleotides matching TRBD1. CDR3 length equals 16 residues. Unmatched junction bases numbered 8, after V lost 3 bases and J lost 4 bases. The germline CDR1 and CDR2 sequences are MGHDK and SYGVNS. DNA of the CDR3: TGTGCCAGCAGTGACCCCAGGGACAGGGCGTCAGATACGCAGTATTTT. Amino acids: CASSDPRDRASDTQYF.

CDR3 nucleotide sequence: TGTGCCAGCACCTCGGACAGGCTAAGCACAGATACGCAGTATTTT. It is translated as CASTSDRLSTDTQYF. The chain carries TRBV2 and TRBJ2-3; 7 bases match TRBD1. J gave up 0 bases and V 7 bases, and 7 bases lay outside the gene matches. The CDR3 extends over 15 amino acids. The germline V gene encodes CDR1 SNHLY and CDR2 FYNNEI. Together with reference TRBV2 and TRBJ2-3, the CDR3 gives the full variable domain: EPEVTQTPSHQVTQMGQEVILRCVPISNHLYFYWYRQILGQKVEFLVSFYNNEISEKSEIFDDQFSVERPDGSNFTLKIRSTKLEDSAMYFCASTSDRLSTDTQYFGPGTRLTVL.

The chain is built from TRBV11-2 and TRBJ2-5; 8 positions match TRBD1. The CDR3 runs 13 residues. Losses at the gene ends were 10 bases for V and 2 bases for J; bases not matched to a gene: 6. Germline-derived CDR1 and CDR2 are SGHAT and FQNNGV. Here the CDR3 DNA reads TGTGCCAAAAGCCAGGGGGCGCAAGAGACCCAGTACTTC. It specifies CAKSQGAQETQYF.

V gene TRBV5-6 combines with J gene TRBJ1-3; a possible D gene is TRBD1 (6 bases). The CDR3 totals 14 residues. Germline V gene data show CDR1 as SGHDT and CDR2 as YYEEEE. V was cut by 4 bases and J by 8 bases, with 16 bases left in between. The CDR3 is CASSIQGYIDTIYF. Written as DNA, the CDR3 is TGTGCCAGCAGCATACAGGGCTATATCGACACCATATATTTT.

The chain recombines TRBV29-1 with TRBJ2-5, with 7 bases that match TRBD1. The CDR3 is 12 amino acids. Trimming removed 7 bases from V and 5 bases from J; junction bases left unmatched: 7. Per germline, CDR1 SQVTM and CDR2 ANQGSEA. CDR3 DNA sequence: TGCAGCGGGTGGGGCAGGGGGGAGACCCAGTACTTC. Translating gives CSGWGRGETQYF.

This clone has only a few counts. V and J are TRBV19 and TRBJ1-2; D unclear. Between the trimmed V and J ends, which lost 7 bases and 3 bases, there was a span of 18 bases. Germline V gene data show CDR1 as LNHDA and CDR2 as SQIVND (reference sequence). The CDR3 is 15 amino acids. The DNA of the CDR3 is TGTGCCAGTACCGGGGAGAGGGAAAGCCACTATGGCTACACCTTC. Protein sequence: CASTGERESHYGYTF.

The CDR3 sequence: CASSPTPLTGLNTEAFF. CDR3 bases: TGTGCCAGCTCACCGACCCCCTTAACAGGGTTGAACACTGAAGCTTTCTTT. The J gene is TRBJ1-1, the V gene TRBV18; D might be TRBD1 (6 bases). V lost 3 bases, J lost 0 bases, and 17 bases lay in between. CDR3 length: 17 amino acids. The germline CDR1 and CDR2 sequences are KGHSH and LQKENI.

CDR3 loop: CASSDLTFYGYTF. The CDR3 DNA sequence: TGTGCCAGCAGTGACCTAACCTTCTATGGCTACACCTTC. The chain links TRBV25-1 to TRBJ1-2; D ambiguous. CDR1 and CDR2 from the germline V gene are MGHDK and SYGVNS. V was clipped by 3 bases and J by 4 bases, with 9 bases between them. The CDR3 totals 13 residues.

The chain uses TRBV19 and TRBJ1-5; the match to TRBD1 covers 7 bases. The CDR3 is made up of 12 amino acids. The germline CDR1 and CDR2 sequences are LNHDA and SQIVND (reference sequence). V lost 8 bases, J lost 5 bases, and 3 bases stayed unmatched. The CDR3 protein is CASDTGDQPQHF. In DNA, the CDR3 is TGTGCCAGTGATACAGGGGATCAGCCCCAGCATTTT.

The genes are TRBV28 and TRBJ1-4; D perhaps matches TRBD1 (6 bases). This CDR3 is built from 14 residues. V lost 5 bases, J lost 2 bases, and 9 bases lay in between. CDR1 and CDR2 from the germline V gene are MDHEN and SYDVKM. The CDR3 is CASSIQGTNEKLFF. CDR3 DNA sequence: TGTGCCAGCAGTATCCAGGGGACTAATGAAAAACTGTTTTTT.

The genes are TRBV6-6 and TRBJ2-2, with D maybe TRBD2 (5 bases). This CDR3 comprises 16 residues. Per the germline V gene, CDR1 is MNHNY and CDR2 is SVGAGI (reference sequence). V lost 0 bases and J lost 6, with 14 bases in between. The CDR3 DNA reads TGTGCCAGCAGTTACTCAAGGGTCGGGCGGGCCGGGGAGCTGTTTTTT. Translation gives CASSYSRVGRAGELFF.

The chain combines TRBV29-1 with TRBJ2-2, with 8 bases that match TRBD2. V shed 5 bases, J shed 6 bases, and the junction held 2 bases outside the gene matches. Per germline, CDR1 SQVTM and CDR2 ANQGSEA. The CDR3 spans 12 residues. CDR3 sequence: CSVPLAAGELFF. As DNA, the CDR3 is TGCAGCGTTCCACTAGCGGCCGGGGAGCTGTTTTTT.

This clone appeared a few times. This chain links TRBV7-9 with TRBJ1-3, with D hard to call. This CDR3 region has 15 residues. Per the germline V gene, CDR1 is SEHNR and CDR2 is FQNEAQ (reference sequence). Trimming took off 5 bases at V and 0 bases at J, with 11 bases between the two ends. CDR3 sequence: CASSKDGGSGNTIYF. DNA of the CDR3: TGTGCCAGCAGCAAGGACGGAGGCTCTGGAAACACCATATATTTT.

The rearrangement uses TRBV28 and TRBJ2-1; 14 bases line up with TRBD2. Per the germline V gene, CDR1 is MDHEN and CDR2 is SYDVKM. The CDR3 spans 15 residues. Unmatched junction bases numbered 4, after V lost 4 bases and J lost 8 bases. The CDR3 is CASSSTSGRVDEQFF. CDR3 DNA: TGTGCCAGCAGTTCGACTAGCGGGAGGGTGGATGAGCAGTTCTTC. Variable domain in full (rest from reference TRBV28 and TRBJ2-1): DVKVTQSSRYLVKRTGEKVFLECVQDMDHENMFWYRQDPGLGLRLIYFSYDVKMKEKGDIPEGYSVSREKKERFSLILESASTNQTSMYLCASSSTSGRVDEQFFGPGTRLTVL.

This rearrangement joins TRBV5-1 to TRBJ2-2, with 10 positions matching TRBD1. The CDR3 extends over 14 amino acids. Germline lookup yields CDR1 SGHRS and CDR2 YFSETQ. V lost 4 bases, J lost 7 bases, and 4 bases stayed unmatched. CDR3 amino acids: CASSKGQGIGELFF. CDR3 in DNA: TGCGCCAGCAGCAAGGGACAGGGGATCGGGGAGCTGTTTTTT.

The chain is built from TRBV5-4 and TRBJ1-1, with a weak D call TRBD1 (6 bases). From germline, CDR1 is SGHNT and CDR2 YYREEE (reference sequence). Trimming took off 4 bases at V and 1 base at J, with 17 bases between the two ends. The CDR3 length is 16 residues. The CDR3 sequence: CASSPRPDRQNTEAFF. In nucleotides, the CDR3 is TGTGCCAGCAGCCCTAGACCCGACAGGCAGAACACTGAAGCTTTCTTT.

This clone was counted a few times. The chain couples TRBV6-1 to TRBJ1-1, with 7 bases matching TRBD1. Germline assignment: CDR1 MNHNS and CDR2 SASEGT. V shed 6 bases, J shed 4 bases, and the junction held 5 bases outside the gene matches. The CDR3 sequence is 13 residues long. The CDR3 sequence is CASRDRAATEAFF. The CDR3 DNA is TGTGCCAGCAGAGACAGGGCGGCCACTGAAGCTTTCTTT.

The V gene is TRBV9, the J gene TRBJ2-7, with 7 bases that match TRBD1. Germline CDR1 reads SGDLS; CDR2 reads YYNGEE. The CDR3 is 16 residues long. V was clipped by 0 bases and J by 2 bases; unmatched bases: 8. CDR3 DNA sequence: TGTGCCAGCAGCGTAGGGACAGGCCCGGGGACCTACGAGCAGTACTTC. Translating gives CASSVGTGPGTYEQYF.

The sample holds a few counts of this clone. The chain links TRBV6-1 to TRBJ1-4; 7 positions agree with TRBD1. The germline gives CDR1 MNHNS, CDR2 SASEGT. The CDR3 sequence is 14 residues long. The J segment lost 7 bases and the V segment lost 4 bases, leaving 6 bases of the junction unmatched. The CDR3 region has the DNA TGTGCCAGCAGTGCACCAGGGGGGTCTGAAAAACTGTTTTTT. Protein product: CASSAPGGSEKLFF.

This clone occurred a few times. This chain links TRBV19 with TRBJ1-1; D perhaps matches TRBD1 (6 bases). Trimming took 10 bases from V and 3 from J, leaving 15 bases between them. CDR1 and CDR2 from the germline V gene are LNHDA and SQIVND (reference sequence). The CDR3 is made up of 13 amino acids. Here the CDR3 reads CATDRGRDTEAFF. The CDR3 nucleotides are TGTGCCACCGATAGGGGGAGAGACACTGAAGCTTTCTTT.

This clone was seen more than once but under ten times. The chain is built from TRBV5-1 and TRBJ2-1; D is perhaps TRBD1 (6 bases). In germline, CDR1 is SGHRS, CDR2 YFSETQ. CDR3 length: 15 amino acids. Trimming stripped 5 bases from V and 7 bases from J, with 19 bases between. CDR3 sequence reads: CASRYPGHKVNEQFF. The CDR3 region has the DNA TGCGCCAGCAGGTATCCGGGACACAAGGTAAATGAGCAGTTCTTC.

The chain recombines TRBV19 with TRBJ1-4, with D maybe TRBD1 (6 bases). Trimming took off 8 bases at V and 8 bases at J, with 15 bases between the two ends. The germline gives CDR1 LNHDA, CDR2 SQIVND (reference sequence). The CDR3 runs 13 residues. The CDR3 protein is CASRATGQEKLFF. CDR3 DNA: TGTGCCAGTCGGGCGACAGGCCAGGAAAAACTGTTTTTT.

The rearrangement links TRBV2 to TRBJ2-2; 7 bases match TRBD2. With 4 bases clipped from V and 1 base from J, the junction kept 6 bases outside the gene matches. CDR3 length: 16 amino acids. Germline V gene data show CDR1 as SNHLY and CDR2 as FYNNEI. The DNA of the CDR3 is TGTGCCAGCAGTGTTTCACGGGGGGAGAACACCGGGGAGCTGTTTTTT. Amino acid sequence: CASSVSRGENTGELFF.

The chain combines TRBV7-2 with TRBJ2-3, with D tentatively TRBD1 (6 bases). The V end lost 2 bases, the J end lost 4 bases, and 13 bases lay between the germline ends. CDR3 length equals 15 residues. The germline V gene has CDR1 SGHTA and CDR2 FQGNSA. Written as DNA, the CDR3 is TGTGCCAGCAGCTTACTCAATACAGGGTCAGATACGCAGTATTTT. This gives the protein CASSLLNTGSDTQYF.

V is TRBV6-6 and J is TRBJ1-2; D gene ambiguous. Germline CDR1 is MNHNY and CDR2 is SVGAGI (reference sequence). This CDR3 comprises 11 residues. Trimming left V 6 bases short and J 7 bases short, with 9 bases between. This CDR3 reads CASSLLSGYTF. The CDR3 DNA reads TGTGCCAGCAGCTTACTGAGTGGCTACACCTTC.